Listed here are 27 T cell receptor beta chains from one sample, sequenced in a study of CD4 T cell repertoires in COVID-19. Profiling relied on immunoSEQ multiplex PCR, and the TCRdb table lists in-frame clones only, not all of them. Here the sample spans about 75,000 clones, 83% being singletons. The sequenced sample was CD4+ T cells from peripheral blood, obtained after recovery from COVID-19. These receptors were taken from a human donor who had COVID-19.

The chain has TRBV6-5 and TRBJ2-7; D gene ambiguous. Trimming took 6 bases from V and 3 from J, leaving 12 bases between them. The length of the CDR3 is 13 residues. The germline V gene encodes CDR1 MNHEY and CDR2 SVGAGI. The DNA for the CDR3 is TGTGCCAGCAGCCCCCGAAGCTTCTACGAGCAGTACTTC. Amino acids: CASSPRSFYEQYF.

The CDR3, as DNA: TGTGCCAGCAGCTTTAGGAGGAACACTGAAGCTTTCTTT. Protein sequence: CASSFRRNTEAFF. The gene calls are TRBV5-8 and TRBJ1-1; D is uncertain. The CDR3 consists of 13 residues. Trimming removed 2 bases at V and 1 base at J, with 6 bases between. The V gene's germline CDR1 is SGHTS and CDR2 YDEGEE.

The chain combines TRBV19 with TRBJ2-2; 12 bases match TRBD2. The ends lost 6 bases at V and 5 bases at J; junction bases unmatched: 7. Germline lookup yields CDR1 LNHDA and CDR2 SQIVND (reference sequence). The CDR3 consists of 16 residues. The CDR3 DNA follows: TGTGCCAGTAGACTAGCGGGAGGACCTCGGACCGGGGAGCTGTTTTTT. Protein: CASRLAGGPRTGELFF.

This chain joins TRBV6-2 or TRBV6-3 and TRBJ1-5; 7 positions match TRBD1. The CDR3 length is 13 residues. With V trimmed by 5 bases and J by 7 bases, 5 bases remained unmatched. From germline, CDR1 is MNHEY and CDR2 SVGEGT. The CDR3 protein is CASSLQGYQPQHF. CDR3 coding DNA: TGTGCCAGCAGTCTACAGGGGTACCAGCCCCAGCATTTT.

Note on this clone: This sample includes further DNA sequences coding for the same CDR3. The rearrangement links TRBV3-1 (or the pseudogene TRBV3-2) to TRBJ1-1; D remains unclear. Germline CDR1 and CDR2: LGHDT and YNNKEL (reference sequence). This CDR3 has 13 amino acids. V was pared by 1 base and J by 1 base, with 4 bases between. CDR3 DNA: TGTGCCAGCAGCCAAGGCCGGAACACTGAAGCTTTCTTT. Its translation is CASSQGRNTEAFF.

The chain carries TRBV15 and TRBJ2-3, with a possible D match to TRBD1 (5 bases). The germline V gene encodes CDR1 LNHNV and CDR2 YYDKDF (reference sequence). V was shortened by 8 bases and J by 0 bases, with 15 bases between the two germline ends. This CDR3 has 15 residues. The CDR3 protein is CATQTRQGSTDTQYF. DNA for the CDR3: TGTGCCACCCAAACGAGGCAGGGAAGCACAGATACGCAGTATTTT.

The rearrangement links TRBV5-6 to TRBJ2-1; possible D gene TRBD2, 7 bases. This CDR3 is 17 amino acids long. Trimming took 3 bases from V and 5 from J, leaving 21 bases between them. Looked up from germline, CDR1 is SGHDT and CDR2 is YYEEEE. The CDR3 region has the DNA TGTGCCAGCAGCTCGACAGGCCGGACTAGGGACAACAATGAGCAGTTCTTC. Protein product: CASSSTGRTRDNNEQFF. The full variable domain, completed using reference TRBV5-6 and TRBJ2-1, is DAGVTQSPTHLIKTRGQQVTLRCSPKSGHDTVSWYQQALGQGPQFIFQYYEEEERQRGNFPDRFSGHQFPNYSSELNVNALLLGDSALYLCASSSTGRTRDNNEQFFGPGTRLTVL.

The V and J genes are TRBV7-7 and TRBJ2-5; 10 positions match TRBD1. The trim removed 3 bases at V and 4 bases at J, leaving 2 bases unmatched. CDR1 and CDR2 from the germline V gene are SSHAT and FNYEAQ (reference sequence). This CDR3 region has 14 residues. As DNA, the CDR3 is TGTGCCAGCAGCTTGGACAGGGGGGGAGAGACCCAGTACTTC. Translating it yields CASSLDRGGETQYF.

The chain recombines TRBV19 with TRBJ2-5; 8 bases are a match to TRBD1. Germline-derived CDR1 and CDR2 are LNHDA and SQIVND (reference sequence). The CDR3 contains 17 residues. V lost 6 bases, J lost 1 base, and 13 bases stayed unmatched. The CDR3 protein is CASSPLRGQGLQETQYF. In DNA form, the CDR3 reads TGTGCCAGTAGCCCCCTCCGCGGACAGGGACTCCAAGAGACCCAGTACTTC.

The chain links TRBV9 to TRBJ2-5; no clear D gene. The CDR3 spans 16 residues. Germline CDR1 and CDR2: SGDLS and YYNGEE. The ends were cut back, 4 bases at V and 5 bases at J, with 21 bases in the middle. CDR3 nucleotides: TGTGCCAGCAGCCCCGGCGCTAGTGGTAGTTTCGAGACCCAGTACTTC. Encoded protein: CASSPGASGSFETQYF.

The chain carries TRBV19 and TRBJ1-1, with D possibly being TRBD1 (5 bases). Trimming took 10 bases from V and 4 from J, leaving 22 bases between them. Germline-derived CDR1 and CDR2 are LNHDA and SQIVND (reference sequence). The CDR3 is 15 residues long. The CDR3 reads CATLGNRVQGTEAFF. CDR3 sequence (DNA): TGTGCCACTCTGGGGAATCGGGTGCAGGGCACTGAAGCTTTCTTT.

The chain combines TRBV6-5 with TRBJ2-5, with D possibly TRBD2 on 6 matching bases. From germline, CDR1 is MNHEY and CDR2 SVGAGI. The length of the CDR3 is 14 residues. Trimming removed 8 bases from V and 1 base from J, with 14 bases in between. The CDR3, as DNA: TGTGCCAGCCGGACGGGACTTTCCCAAGAGACCCAGTACTTC. The encoded protein is CASRTGLSQETQYF.

This clone was observed once. The chain recombines TRBV27 with TRBJ2-7; tentatively, D is TRBD1 (5 bases). The CDR3 runs to 12 residues. Trimming pared 5 bases from V and 4 bases from J, leaving 9 bases between. Germline V gene sequence: CDR1 MNHEY, CDR2 SMNVEV (reference sequence). The CDR3 loop reads CASSRTGYEQYF. CDR3 sequence (DNA): TGTGCCAGCAGTAGAACAGGTTACGAGCAGTACTTC.

This clone was picked up one time. The gene calls are TRBV12-5 and TRBJ1-3, with D possibly being TRBD1 (5 bases). This CDR3 region has 18 residues. CDR1 is LGHNT and CDR2 is FRNRAP in the germline V gene. V was trimmed by 5 bases and J by 4 bases, leaving 24 bases between them. CDR3 DNA: TGTGCTAGTGGTCCCTCGGGGCAGGCCAAAGGAGTAGGAAACACCATATATTTT. Residues: CASGPSGQAKGVGNTIYF.

This clone has a single count. V is TRBV12-5 and J is TRBJ1-2, with unresolved D. Per the germline V gene, CDR1 is LGHNT and CDR2 is FRNRAP. The CDR3 sequence is 14 residues long. The ends were cut back, 7 bases at V and 1 base at J, with 13 bases in the middle. As DNA, the CDR3 is TGTGCTAGTGCCCCGGGCAGCAGTAACTATGGCTACACCTTC. It encodes CASAPGSSNYGYTF. The whole variable domain, filled in from reference TRBV12-5 and TRBJ1-2, reads DARVTQTPRHKVTEMGQEVTMRCQPILGHNTVFWYRQTMMQGLELLAYFRNRAPLDDSGMPKDRFSAEMPDATLATLKIQPSEPRDSAVYFCASAPGSSNYGYTFGSGTRLTVV.

This clone has a single count. The chain uses TRBV5-5 and TRBJ1-6; 7 positions match TRBD1. The CDR3 is made up of 15 amino acids. Germline V gene data show CDR1 as SGHKS and CDR2 as YYEKEE (reference sequence). V lost 0 bases, J lost 5 bases, and 2 bases stayed unmatched. The CDR3 protein is CASSLAGTDNSPLHF. The CDR3 DNA reads TGTGCCAGCAGCTTGGCCGGGACAGATAATTCACCCCTCCACTTT.

V gene TRBV7-9 combines with J gene TRBJ1-2; D possibly corresponds to TRBD1 (5 bases). CDR3 size: 16 residues. Germline CDR1 is SEHNR and CDR2 is FQNEAQ (reference sequence). The V end was cut by 4 bases, the J end by 3 bases, with 18 bases between. CDR3 sequence: CASSSRAQGPYYGYTF. The DNA for the CDR3 is TGTGCCAGCAGCTCTCGGGCCCAGGGCCCGTACTATGGCTACACCTTC.

This CDR3 is CASSSDRNTEAFF. The CDR3 nucleotides are TGTGCCAGCAGTTCGGACAGGAACACTGAAGCTTTCTTT. The gene calls are TRBV7-3 and TRBJ1-1; D possibly corresponds to TRBD1 (6 bases). The CDR3 has 13 residues. V gave up 6 bases and J gave up 1 base, with 9 bases separating them. Germline CDR1 SGHTA, CDR2 FQGTGA.

The V and J genes are TRBV7-6 and TRBJ1-2; possibly TRBD1 for D (6 bases). Germline V lookup: CDR1 SGHVS, CDR2 FNYEAQ. V shed 5 bases and J shed 7 bases, with 14 bases lying between them. The CDR3 covers 13 residues. CDR3 loop: CASSPGQYRGYTF. For the CDR3, the DNA is TGTGCCAGCAGCCCCGGACAGTACCGTGGCTACACCTTC.

The CDR3 sequence: CASSEEGYSNQPQHF. In DNA form, the CDR3 reads TGTGCCAGCAGTGAAGAGGGTTATAGCAATCAGCCCCAGCATTTT. The chain joins TRBV2 to TRBJ1-5; the D is unclear. CDR1 is SNHLY and CDR2 is FYNNEI in the germline V gene. The CDR3 contains 15 residues. The V and J ends lost 1 base and 0 bases respectively, with 7 bases between them. The full variable domain, with the rest looked up from reference TRBV2 and TRBJ1-5, is EPEVTQTPSHQVTQMGQEVILRCVPISNHLYFYWYRQILGQKVEFLVSFYNNEISEKSEIFDDQFSVERPDGSNFTLKIRSTKLEDSAMYFCASSEEGYSNQPQHFGDGTRLSIL.

The chain links TRBV3-1 (or the pseudogene TRBV3-2) to TRBJ2-2, with a tentative D call TRBD2 (6 bases). Trimming left V 4 bases short and J 7 bases short, with 10 bases between. The CDR3 length is 13 residues. Germline V gives CDR1 LGHDT, CDR2 YNNKEL (reference sequence). CDR3 bases: TGTGCCAGCAGCCTGCGGGGAGGCGGGGAGCTGTTTTTT. It codes for CASSLRGGGELFF.

The rearrangement uses TRBV5-4 and TRBJ2-2; 9 nucleotides line up with TRBD1. CDR3 size: 14 residues. In germline, CDR1 is SGHNT, CDR2 YYREEE (reference sequence). Unmatched junction bases numbered 5, after V lost 4 bases and J lost 7 bases. CDR3 sequence reads: CASSPNRGRGELFF. The CDR3 DNA is TGTGCCAGCAGCCCCAACAGGGGGCGCGGGGAGCTGTTTTTT.

This clone has a handful of counts. The chain recombines TRBV7-3 with TRBJ1-1; D perhaps matches TRBD1 (5 bases). In germline, CDR1 is SGHTA, CDR2 FQGTGA. This CDR3 is 13 amino acids long. The ends were cut back, 5 bases at V and 1 base at J, with 8 bases in the middle. CDR3 protein: CASSLTENTEAFF. The CDR3 bases are TGTGCCAGCAGCCTGACAGAGAACACTGAAGCTTTCTTT.

V gene TRBV30 combines with J gene TRBJ1-1; D is unclear. The V and J ends lost 1 base and 1 base respectively, with 10 bases between them. The germline V gene has CDR1 GTSNPN and CDR2 SVGIG (reference sequence). This CDR3 spans 14 amino acids. CDR3 sequence: CAWSAPGSNTEAFF. Written as DNA, the CDR3 is TGTGCCTGGAGTGCTCCAGGCTCGAACACTGAAGCTTTCTTT.

J is TRBJ2-3 and V is TRBV6-5, with D maybe TRBD1 (5 bases). This CDR3 contains 13 residues. V was trimmed by 4 bases and J by 4 bases, leaving 9 bases between them. The germline CDR1 and CDR2 sequences are MNHEY and SVGAGI. The CDR3 DNA reads as TGTGCCAGCAGTTTCCAGGGTTCAGATACGCAGTATTTT. Translation gives CASSFQGSDTQYF.

The chain uses TRBV6-1 and TRBJ2-3; D gene unclear. In germline, CDR1 is MNHNS, CDR2 SASEGT. The CDR3 is 14 residues long. V shed 2 bases and J shed 8 bases, with 14 bases lying between them. As DNA, the CDR3 is TGTGCCAGCAGTGAAAGGCCCTCCTTAACTACGCAGTATTTT. Protein: CASSERPSLTTQYF.

The chain links TRBV12-3 or TRBV12-4 to TRBJ2-1, with 8 bases that match TRBD2. The CDR3 runs to 13 residues. The V and J ends lost 6 bases and 5 bases, in that order; junction bases with no gene match: 3. CDR3 in DNA: TGTGCCAGCAGACTAGCGGCAAACAATGAGCAGTTCTTC. It yields the protein CASRLAANNEQFF.